This T cell receptor beta chain was captured by sequencing in a study of cytomegalovirus exposure and HLA in healthy donors. Study-wide findings and caveats: A later analysis linked a missense variant in DCLRE1C to the trimming of TCR beta V and J genes. Some V segments, including TRBV6-2 and TRBV6-3, were excluded as indistinguishable.

The CDR3 is made up of 14 amino acids. Trimming removed 3 bases at V and 1 base at J, with 9 bases between. Germline CDR1 reads SGDLS; CDR2 reads YYNGEE. On this clone itself: Its target is not known.

Among the donors, all were healthy bone marrow donors. Vbeta (60) and Jbeta (13) primers were used in the PCR. Sequencing used immunoSEQ multiplex PCR; TCRdb keeps in-frame clones, though not all of them. Of about 180,000 clones detected, around 84% appear once; the ten largest clones hold around 1.2%. The V gene is TRBV9, the J gene TRBJ2-3, with D possibly being TRBD1 (6 bases). This TCR was sampled from a girl aged 2-10 years in good health and CMV-seropositive. Material for sequencing was PBMCs. The CDR3 reads CASSEGDGTDTQYF. In DNA form, the CDR3 reads TGTGCCAGCAGCGAGGGGGACGGCACAGATACGCAGTATTTT.